These 8 T cell receptor beta chains were all obtained from the same sample, sequenced in a study of shared clonotypes between healthy human individuals. Data came from immunoSEQ multiplex PCR; TCRdb stores just in-frame clones and leaves some out. Among 1.5 million to 1.9 million clones listed, 95% to 99% were seen once. Material: naive CD4+ T cells sorted from blood. Subset reported: CD45RA+ positively selected. These receptors all stem from a young man in good health.

The chain joins TRBV13 to TRBJ2-2; 8 bases fit TRBD1. Germline values: CDR1 PRHDT, CDR2 FYEKMQ (reference sequence). The V and J ends lost 5 bases and 3 bases, in that order; junction bases with no gene match: 5. The CDR3 extends over 15 amino acids. CDR3 in amino acids: CASSHRGSDTGELFF. The CDR3 region has the DNA TGTGCCAGCAGCCACAGGGGGAGCGACACCGGGGAGCTGTTTTTT. Based on the CDR3 plus reference TRBV13 and TRBJ2-2, the full variable domain is AAGVIQSPRHLIKEKRETATLKCYPIPRHDTVYWYQQGPGQDPQFLISFYEKMQSDKGSIPDRFSAQQFSDYHSELNMSSLELGDSALYFCASSHRGSDTGELFFGEGSRLTVL.

The CDR3: CASSEPTSGRDTQYF. In nucleotides, the CDR3 is TGTGCCAGCAGTGAACCAACTAGCGGGAGGGATACGCAGTATTTT. The chain has TRBV25-1 and TRBJ2-3; TRBD2 matches at 12 bases. Looked up from germline, CDR1 is MGHDK and CDR2 is SYGVNS. The CDR3 spans 15 residues. The trim removed 2 bases at V and 6 bases at J, leaving 3 bases unmatched.

This chain connects TRBV25-1 to TRBJ2-1; TRBD2 matches 9 bases. Germline CDR1 MGHDK, CDR2 SYGVNS. The CDR3 sequence is 14 residues long. V was pared by 4 bases and J by 7 bases, with 5 bases of the junction left unmatched. CDR3 amino acids: CASSVSGSRNEQFF. The CDR3 region has the DNA TGTGCCAGCAGTGTTAGCGGGAGTAGGAATGAGCAGTTCTTC.

The chain employs TRBV2 and TRBJ2-7, with TRBD2 as a possible D gene (6 bases). V lost 7 bases to trimming and J lost 6 bases, with 13 bases between them. Germline V gene data show CDR1 as SNHLY and CDR2 as FYNNEI. CDR3 length equals 12 residues. The CDR3, as DNA: TGTGCCAGCATGAATCGGGGAGGCGAGCAGTACTTC. Translated, it gives CASMNRGGEQYF. Full variable domain (rest looked up from reference TRBV2 and TRBJ2-7): EPEVTQTPSHQVTQMGQEVILRCVPISNHLYFYWYRQILGQKVEFLVSFYNNEISEKSEIFDDQFSVERPDGSNFTLKIRSTKLEDSAMYFCASMNRGGEQYFGPGTRLTVT.

CDR3 loop: CASSIVGGPQYF. Written as DNA, the CDR3 is TGTGCCAGTAGTATAGTTGGGGGACCGCAGTACTTC. V and J are TRBV19 and TRBJ2-7; D may be TRBD1 or TRBD2 (5 bases each). The V and J ends lost 1 base and 9 bases respectively, with 10 bases between them. The CDR3 contains 12 residues. Germline CDR1 LNHDA, CDR2 SQIVND (reference sequence).

This sequence joins TRBV4-2 and TRBJ2-5, with TRBD2 as a possible D gene (6 bases). This CDR3 is 16 amino acids long. Germline values: CDR1 LGHNA, CDR2 YNFKEQ. V dropped 0 bases and J dropped 2 bases, with 13 bases sitting between them. The CDR3 reads CASSQDSGRGQETQYF. CDR3 coding DNA: TGTGCCAGCAGCCAAGATAGTGGGCGGGGTCAAGAGACCCAGTACTTC.

This clone was seen just once. V usage is TRBV5-6 and J usage is TRBJ2-5; TRBD2 matches 12 bases. The V segment lost 0 bases and the J segment 5 bases; nucleotides outside the gene matches: 8. CDR3 length equals 17 residues. Germline assignment: CDR1 SGHDT and CDR2 YYEEEE. The CDR3 bases are TGTGCCAGCAGCTTGGGCCCGACTAGCGGGAGAGGGGAGACCCAGTACTTC. It specifies CASSLGPTSGRGETQYF.

This clone showed up just a few times. The chain employs TRBV1 and TRBJ1-5. TRBV1 constitutes a pseudogene. There are 12 residues in the CDR3. The CDR3 bases are TGCACCAGCAGCCAGATGAATCAGCCCCAGCATTTT. It yields the protein CTSSQMNQPQHF.